This is a list of T cell receptor beta chains from one sample in a study of T cell responses to AZD1222 COVID-19 vaccine. Clones were read by immunoSEQ multiplex PCR, and TCRdb kept only the in-frame ones, dropping some. Here the sample spans about 110,000 clones, about 90% being singletons. This specimen consisted of peripheral blood, obtained 28 days after the second AZD1222 dose. These receptors came from an adult who received the AZD1222 COVID-19 vaccine. The CDR3 runs from the conserved cysteine through the conserved F or W.

CASSMGNYGYTF | TRBV28
CASSLTGGGQPQHF | TRBV19
CASSLPPGINEKLFF | TRBV28
CASSQDGGKGNEQFF | TRBV4-2
CASSEQGSQPQHF | TRBV6-1
CASSERQGAQQPQHF | TRBV6-1
CASSSPSARGETQYF | TRBV7-2
CASSEWGQGSYGYTF | TRBV6-1
CASSLRLAGDTGELFF | TRBV4-1
CASSPGAGANQPQHF | TRBV3-1/TRBV3-2
CASSGGAGVNYGYTF | TRBV25-1